This T cell receptor beta chain originates from a study of blood T cell repertoires in COVID-19. Trimming pared 2 bases from V and 0 bases from J, leaving 8 bases between. The germline CDR1 and CDR2 sequences are SGHDT and YYEEEE. The CDR3 spans 14 residues. Repertoires were generated with immunoSEQ multiplex PCR, while TCRdb's copy carries only in-frame clones and drops some. The data contain about 81,000 clones, roughly four fifths of them singletons. The clonotype comes from a man between 60 and 75 years old with acute or convalescent COVID-19. Sequenced sample: peripheral blood. The chain links TRBV5-6 to TRBJ1-1, with D hard to call. The CDR3 sequence is CASSLAVMNTEAFF. CDR3 in DNA: TGTGCCAGCAGCTTAGCGGTGATGAACACTGAAGCTTTCTTT.